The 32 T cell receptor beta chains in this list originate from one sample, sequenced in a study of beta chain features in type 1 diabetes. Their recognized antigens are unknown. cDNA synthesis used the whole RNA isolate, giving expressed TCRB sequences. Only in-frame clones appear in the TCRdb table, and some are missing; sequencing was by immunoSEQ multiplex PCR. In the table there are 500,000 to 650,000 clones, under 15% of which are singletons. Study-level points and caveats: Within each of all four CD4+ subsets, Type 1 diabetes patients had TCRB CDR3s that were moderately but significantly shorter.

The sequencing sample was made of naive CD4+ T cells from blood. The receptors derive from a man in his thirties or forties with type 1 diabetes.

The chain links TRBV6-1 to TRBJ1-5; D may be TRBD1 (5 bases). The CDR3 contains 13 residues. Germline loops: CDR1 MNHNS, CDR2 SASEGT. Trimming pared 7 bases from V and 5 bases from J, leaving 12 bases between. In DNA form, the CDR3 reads TGTGCCAGCACGCAGGGAGAGGATCAGCCCCAGCATTTT. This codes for CASTQGEDQPQHF.

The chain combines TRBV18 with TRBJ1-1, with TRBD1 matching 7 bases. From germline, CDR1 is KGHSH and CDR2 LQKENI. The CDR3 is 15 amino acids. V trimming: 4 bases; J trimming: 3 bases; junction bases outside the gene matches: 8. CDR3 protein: CASSLQGIGDTEAFF. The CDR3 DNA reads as TGTGCCAGCTCACTACAGGGGATAGGCGACACTGAAGCTTTCTTT.

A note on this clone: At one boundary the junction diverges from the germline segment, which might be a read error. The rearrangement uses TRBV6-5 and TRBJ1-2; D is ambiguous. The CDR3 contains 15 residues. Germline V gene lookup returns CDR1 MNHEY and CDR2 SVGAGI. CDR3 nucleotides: TGTGCCAGCAGCTACTACGGTAGCGGGTTCTATGGCTACACCTTC. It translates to CASSYYGSGFYGYTF.

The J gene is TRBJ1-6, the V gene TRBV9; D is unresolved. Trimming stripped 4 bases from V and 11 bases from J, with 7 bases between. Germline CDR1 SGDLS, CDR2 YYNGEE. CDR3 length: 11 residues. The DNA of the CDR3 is TGTGCCAGCAGCCCCGGGGCACCCCTCCACTTT. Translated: CASSPGAPLHF.

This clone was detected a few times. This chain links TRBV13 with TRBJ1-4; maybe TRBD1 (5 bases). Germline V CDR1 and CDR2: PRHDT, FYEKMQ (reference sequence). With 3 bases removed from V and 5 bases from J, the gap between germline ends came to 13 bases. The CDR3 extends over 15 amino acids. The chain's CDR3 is CASSFRRGENEKLFF. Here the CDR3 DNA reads TGTGCCAGCAGCTTCCGACGGGGGGAAAATGAAAAACTGTTTTTT.

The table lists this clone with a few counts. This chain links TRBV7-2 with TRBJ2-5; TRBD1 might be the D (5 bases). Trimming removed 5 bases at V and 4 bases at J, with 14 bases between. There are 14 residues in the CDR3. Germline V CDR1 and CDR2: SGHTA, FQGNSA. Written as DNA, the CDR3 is TGTGCCAGCAGCCCATTTAGGGGTCTAGAGACCCAGTACTTC. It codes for CASSPFRGLETQYF.

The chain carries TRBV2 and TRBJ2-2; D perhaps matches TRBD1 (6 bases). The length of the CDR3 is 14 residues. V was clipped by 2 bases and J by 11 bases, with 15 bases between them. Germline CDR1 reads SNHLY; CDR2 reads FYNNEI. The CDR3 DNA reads TGTGCCAGCAGTGAAACGACAGGCTTAGGCGAGCTGTTTTTT. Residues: CASSETTGLGELFF.

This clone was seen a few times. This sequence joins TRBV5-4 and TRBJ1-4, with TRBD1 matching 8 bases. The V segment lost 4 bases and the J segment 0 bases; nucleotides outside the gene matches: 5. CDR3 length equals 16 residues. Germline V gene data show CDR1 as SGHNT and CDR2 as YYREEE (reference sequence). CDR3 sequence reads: CASSPGQGATNEKLFF. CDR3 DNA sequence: TGTGCCAGCAGCCCTGGACAGGGAGCAACTAATGAAAAACTGTTTTTT.

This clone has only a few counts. The CDR3 nucleotides are TGTGCCAGCAGTTCGGACAGGGGGATTCCCGAGCAGTACTTC. Its translation is CASSSDRGIPEQYF. The rearrangement joins TRBV6-5 to TRBJ2-7; 10 bases are a match to TRBD1. Germline-derived CDR1 and CDR2 are MNHEY and SVGAGI. This CDR3 comprises 14 residues. J gave up 6 bases and V 4 bases, and 6 bases lay outside the gene matches.

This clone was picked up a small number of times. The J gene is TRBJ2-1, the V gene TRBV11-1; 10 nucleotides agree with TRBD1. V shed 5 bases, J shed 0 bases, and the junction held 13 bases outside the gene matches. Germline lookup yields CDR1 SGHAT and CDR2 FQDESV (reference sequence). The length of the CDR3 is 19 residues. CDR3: CASSRGTGDNYISYNEQFF. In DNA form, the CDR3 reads TGTGCCAGCAGCCGGGGGACAGGGGATAACTATATCTCCTACAATGAGCAGTTCTTC. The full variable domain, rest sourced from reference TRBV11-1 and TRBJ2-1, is EAEVAQSPRYKITEKSQAVAFWCDPISGHATLYWYRQILGQGPELLVQFQDESVVDDSQLPKDRFSAERLKGVDSTLKIQPAELGDSAMYLCASSRGTGDNYISYNEQFFGPGTRLTVL.

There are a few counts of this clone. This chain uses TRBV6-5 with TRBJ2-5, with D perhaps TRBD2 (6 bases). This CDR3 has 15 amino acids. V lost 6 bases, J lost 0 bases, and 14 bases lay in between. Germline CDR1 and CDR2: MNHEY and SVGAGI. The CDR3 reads CASSLQAGYQETQYF. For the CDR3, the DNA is TGTGCCAGCAGCCTACAGGCGGGGTACCAAGAGACCCAGTACTTC.

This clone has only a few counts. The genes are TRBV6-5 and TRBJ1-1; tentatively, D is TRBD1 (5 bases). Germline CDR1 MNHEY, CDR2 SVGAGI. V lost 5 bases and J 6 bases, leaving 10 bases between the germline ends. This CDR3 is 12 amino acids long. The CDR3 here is CASSLGGAEAFF. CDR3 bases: TGTGCCAGCAGTCTGGGGGGGGCTGAAGCTTTCTTT.

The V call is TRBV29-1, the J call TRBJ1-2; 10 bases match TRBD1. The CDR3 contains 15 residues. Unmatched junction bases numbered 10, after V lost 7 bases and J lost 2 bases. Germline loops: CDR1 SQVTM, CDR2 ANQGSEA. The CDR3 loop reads CSARSTGGENYGYTF. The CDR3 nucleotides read TGCAGCGCCCGATCGACAGGGGGCGAAAACTATGGCTACACCTTC.

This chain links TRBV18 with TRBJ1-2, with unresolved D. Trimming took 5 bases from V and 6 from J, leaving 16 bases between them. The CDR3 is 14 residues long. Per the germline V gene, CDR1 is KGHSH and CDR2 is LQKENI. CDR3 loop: CASSLGFDADGYTF. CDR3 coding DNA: TGTGCCAGCTCATTGGGGTTCGACGCTGATGGCTACACCTTC.

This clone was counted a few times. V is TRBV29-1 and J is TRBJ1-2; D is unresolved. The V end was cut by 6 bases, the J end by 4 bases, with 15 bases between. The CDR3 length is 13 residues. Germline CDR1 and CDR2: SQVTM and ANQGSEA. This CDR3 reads CSVSPPSFYGYTF. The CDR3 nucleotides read TGCAGCGTGTCCCCCCCCAGCTTCTATGGCTACACCTTC.

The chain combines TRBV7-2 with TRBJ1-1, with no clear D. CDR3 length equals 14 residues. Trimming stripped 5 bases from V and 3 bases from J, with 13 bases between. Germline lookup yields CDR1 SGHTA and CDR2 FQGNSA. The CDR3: CASSGPGIYTEAFF. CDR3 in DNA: TGTGCCAGCAGCGGTCCCGGGATTTACACTGAAGCTTTCTTT.

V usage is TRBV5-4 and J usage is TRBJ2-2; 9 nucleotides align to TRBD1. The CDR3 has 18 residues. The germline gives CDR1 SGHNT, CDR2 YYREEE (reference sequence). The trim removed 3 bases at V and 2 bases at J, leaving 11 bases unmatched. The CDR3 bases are TGTGCCAGCAGCTCTGGCTTCCGGGACAGGGAAAACACCGGGGAGCTGTTTTTT. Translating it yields CASSSGFRDRENTGELFF.

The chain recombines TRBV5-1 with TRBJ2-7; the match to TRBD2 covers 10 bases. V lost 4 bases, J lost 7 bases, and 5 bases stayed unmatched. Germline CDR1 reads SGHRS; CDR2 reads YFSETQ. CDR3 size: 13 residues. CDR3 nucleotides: TGCGCCAGCAGCAGGGGACTAGCGAATGAGCAGTACTTC. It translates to CASSRGLANEQYF.

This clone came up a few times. In DNA, the CDR3 is TGTGCCAGCAGTCCTTTTTGGCAGGGAAACACCATATATTTT. Amino acids: CASSPFWQGNTIYF. The chain is built from TRBV6-6 and TRBJ1-3, with D hard to call. Per the germline V gene, CDR1 is MNHNY and CDR2 is SVGAGI (reference sequence). The ends were cut back, 5 bases at V and 4 bases at J, with 12 bases in the middle. The CDR3 has 14 residues.

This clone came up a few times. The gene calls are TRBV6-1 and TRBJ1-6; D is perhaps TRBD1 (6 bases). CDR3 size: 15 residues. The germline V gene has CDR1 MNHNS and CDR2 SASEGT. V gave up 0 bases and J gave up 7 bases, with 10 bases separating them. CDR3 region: CASSEAGARNSPLHF. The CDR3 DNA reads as TGTGCCAGCAGTGAAGCGGGGGCCCGGAATTCACCCCTCCACTTT.

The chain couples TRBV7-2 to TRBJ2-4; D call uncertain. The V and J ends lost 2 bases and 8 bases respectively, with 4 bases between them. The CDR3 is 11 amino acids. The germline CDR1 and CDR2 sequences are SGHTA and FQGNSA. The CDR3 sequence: CASSLTDIQYF. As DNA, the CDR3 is TGTGCCAGCAGCTTAACGGACATTCAGTACTTC.

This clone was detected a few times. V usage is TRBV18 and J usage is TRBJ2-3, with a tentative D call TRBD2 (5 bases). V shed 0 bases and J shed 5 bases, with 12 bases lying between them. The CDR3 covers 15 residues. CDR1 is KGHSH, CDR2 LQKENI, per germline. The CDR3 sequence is CASSPPRGSEDTQYF. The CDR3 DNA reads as TGTGCCAGCTCACCACCGAGAGGGAGTGAAGATACGCAGTATTTT.

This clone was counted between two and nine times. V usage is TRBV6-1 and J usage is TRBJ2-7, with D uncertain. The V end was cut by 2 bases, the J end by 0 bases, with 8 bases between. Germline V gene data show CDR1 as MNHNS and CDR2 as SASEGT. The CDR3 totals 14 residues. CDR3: CASSELTHSYEQYF. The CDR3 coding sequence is TGTGCCAGCAGTGAATTGACTCACTCCTACGAGCAGTACTTC.

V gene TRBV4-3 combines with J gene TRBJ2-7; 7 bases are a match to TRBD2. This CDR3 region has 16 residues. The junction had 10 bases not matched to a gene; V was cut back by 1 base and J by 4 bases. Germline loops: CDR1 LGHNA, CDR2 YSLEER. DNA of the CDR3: TGCGCCAGCAGCCAAGCCTATAGCTCTAGCGGATACGAGCAGTACTTC. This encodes CASSQAYSSSGYEQYF.

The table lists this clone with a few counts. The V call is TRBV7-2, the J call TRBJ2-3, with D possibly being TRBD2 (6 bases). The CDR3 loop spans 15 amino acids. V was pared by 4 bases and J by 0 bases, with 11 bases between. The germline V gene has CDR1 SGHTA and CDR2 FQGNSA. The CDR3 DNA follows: TGTGCCAGCAGCTCAAGGCGGGACAGCACAGATACGCAGTATTTT. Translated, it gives CASSSRRDSTDTQYF. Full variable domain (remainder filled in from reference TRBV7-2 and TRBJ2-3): GAGVSQSPSNKVTEKGKDVELRCDPISGHTALYWYRQSLGQGLEFLIYFQGNSAPDKSGLPSDRFSAERTGGSVSTLTIQRTQQEDSAVYLCASSSRRDSTDTQYFGPGTRLTVL.

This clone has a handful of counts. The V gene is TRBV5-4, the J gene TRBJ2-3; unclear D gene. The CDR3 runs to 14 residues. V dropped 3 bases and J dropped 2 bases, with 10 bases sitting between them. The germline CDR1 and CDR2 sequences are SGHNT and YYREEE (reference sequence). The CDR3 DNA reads TGTGCCAGCAGCTCCCCGTCCGTCACAGATACGCAGTATTTT. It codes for CASSSPSVTDTQYF.

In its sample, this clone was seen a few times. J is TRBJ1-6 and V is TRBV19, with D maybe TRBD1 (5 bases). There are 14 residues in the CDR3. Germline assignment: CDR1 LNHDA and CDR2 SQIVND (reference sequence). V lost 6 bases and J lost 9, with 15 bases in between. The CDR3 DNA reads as TGTGCCAGTAGGCGGGACTCCGCTGGTTCACCCCTCCACTTT. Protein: CASRRDSAGSPLHF.

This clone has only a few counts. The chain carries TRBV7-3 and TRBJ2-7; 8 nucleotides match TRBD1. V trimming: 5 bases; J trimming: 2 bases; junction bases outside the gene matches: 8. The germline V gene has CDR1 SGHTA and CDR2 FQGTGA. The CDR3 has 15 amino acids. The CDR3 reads CASSIGQGSTYEQYF. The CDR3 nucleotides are TGTGCCAGCAGCATTGGACAGGGATCCACCTACGAGCAGTACTTC.

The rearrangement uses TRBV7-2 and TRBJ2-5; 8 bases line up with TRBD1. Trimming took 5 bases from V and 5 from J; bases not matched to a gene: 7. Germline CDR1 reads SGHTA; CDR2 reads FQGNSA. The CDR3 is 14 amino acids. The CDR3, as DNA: TGTGCCAGCAGCGCAAGACAGGGGTGGGAGACCCAGTACTTC. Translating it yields CASSARQGWETQYF.

CDR3 nucleotides: TGTGCCAGCAGTCTTGGTTACAGGGGGCGGGAGCAGTACTTC. The encoded protein is CASSLGYRGREQYF. V usage is TRBV28 and J usage is TRBJ2-7, with 9 bases matching TRBD1. The germline V gene has CDR1 MDHEN and CDR2 SYDVKM. V gave up 5 bases and J gave up 7 bases; unmatched junction bases: 9. The length of the CDR3 is 14 residues.

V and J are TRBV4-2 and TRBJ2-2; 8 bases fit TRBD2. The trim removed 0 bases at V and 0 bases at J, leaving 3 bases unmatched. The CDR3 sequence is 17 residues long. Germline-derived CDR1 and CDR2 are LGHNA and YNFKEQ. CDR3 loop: CASSQDYGGANTGELFF. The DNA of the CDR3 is TGTGCCAGCAGCCAAGATTACGGGGGGGCGAACACCGGGGAGCTGTTTTTT.

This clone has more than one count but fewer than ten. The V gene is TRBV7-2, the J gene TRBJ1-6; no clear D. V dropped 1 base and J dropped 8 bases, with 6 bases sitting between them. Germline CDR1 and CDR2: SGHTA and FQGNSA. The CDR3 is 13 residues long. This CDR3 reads CASSLELYSPLHF. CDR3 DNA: TGTGCCAGCAGCTTAGAGCTTTATTCACCCCTCCACTTT.